This is a list of T cell receptor beta chains from one sample in a study of human T cells and chemical hapten exposure. TCRdb reprocessed the RACE reads via MiXCR and lists one record per CDR3 protein. The top ten hold roughly 13% of the sample, which has about 51,000 distinct CDR3 sequences, 9.4% seen once. The sample here was whole blood, taken in connection with sensitization to the hapten diphenylcyclopropenone (DPC). The source is a woman in her thirties or forties with alopecia areata. Some clones in this sample may be carry-over from other donors' samples. Both conserved end residues are part of each CDR3. Fields, in order: clone size, D gene, J gene, V gene, CDR3 DNA, CDR3 protein. The D gene is left open where the match is weak. The size of a clone is reported for some rows only, either as once, few or many, or as a class for expanded clones.

many	.	TRBJ1-5	TRBV7-3	TGTGCCAGCAGCTTGACAGTGGGACAGCCCCAGCATTTT	CASSLTVGQPQHF
few	.	TRBJ1-6	TRBV20-1	TGCAGTGCTAGTACCAGGGCCCTTTCACCCCTCCACTTT	CSASTRALSPLHF
few	TRBD1	TRBJ1-1	TRBV12-5	TGTGCTAGTGGTTTAGGGGGCTCTGAAGCTTTCTTT	CASGLGGSEAFF
many	.	TRBJ1-4	TRBV7-2	TGTGCCAGCAGCTTATATGTAGGGGTGAAACTGTTTTTT	CASSLYVGVKLFF
few	.	TRBJ2-7	TRBV7-9	TGTGCCAGCAGCGCGCCGGTATCCTACGAGCAGTACTTC	CASSAPVSYEQYF
few	TRBD2	TRBJ2-1	TRBV2	TGTGCCAGCGACGGAGCGGGAGTGCAGTTCTTC	CASDGAGVQFF
.	.	TRBJ2-1	TRBV20-1	TGCAGTGCTAGAGATGGGGCGGGGGCTTCTAGGGAGCAGTTCTTC	CSARDGAGASREQFF
few	.	TRBJ2-6	TRBV28	TGTGCCAGCAGCGGGGGCTCTGGGGCCAACGTCCTGACTTTC	CASSGGSGANVLTF
many	TRBD2	TRBJ2-3	TRBV12-3/TRBV12-4	TGTGCCAGCAGGGAAGCGGGGGGGCCAGGTACGCAGTATTTT	CASREAGGPGTQYF
.	.	TRBJ2-2	TRBV2	TGTGCCAGCACCTCGCATGCGAACACCGGGGAGCTGTTTTTT	CASTSHANTGELFF
.	TRBD1	TRBJ2-7	TRBV10-3	TGTGCCATCAGGAAGGGACAGGGGACCTCCTACGAGCAGTACTTC	CAIRKGQGTSYEQYF
many	.	TRBJ2-5	TRBV23-1	TGCGCCAGCAGTCAATTTTGGACCGCGTCTTTCCAAGAGACCCAGTACTTC	CASSQFWTASFQETQYF
.	.	TRBJ1-5	TRBV3-1	TGTGCCAGCAGCCCCGGTCGGCTTACTGGAAGCAATCAGCCCCAGCATTTT	CASSPGRLTGSNQPQHF
many	TRBD1	TRBJ2-7	TRBV27	TGTGCCAGCAGTTCGGGACAGGGTATCGCCCTCTACGAGCAGTACTTC	CASSSGQGIALYEQYF
many	.	TRBJ2-7	TRBV4-3	TGCGCCAGCAGCTATTACAGGGGAGGGTACGAGCAGTACTTC	CASSYYRGGYEQYF
many	TRBD2	TRBJ2-3	TRBV3-1	TGTGCCAGCAGCCTCGTAGGGACTAGCCAGGATGGTGGTACGCAGTATTTT	CASSLVGTSQDGGTQYF
.	TRBD2	TRBJ2-2	TRBV28	TGTGCCAGCAGTATCCCCAGACTAGCGGGGAGCACCGGGGAGCTGTTTTTT	CASSIPRLAGSTGELFF
many	.	TRBJ2-5	TRBV7-3	TGTGCCAGCAGCGTGACCGGGACACTGGGAGAGACCCAGTACTTC	CASSVTGTLGETQYF
many	.	TRBJ1-5	TRBV19	TGTGCCAGTAGTATAGGAAGGGAGTCCCAGCATTTT	CASSIGRESQHF
many	.	TRBJ1-4	TRBV3-1	TGTGCCAGCAGCCAAGCCGCCGTGGGCGCTCCTGGGAAACTGTTTTTT	CASSQAAVGAPGKLFF
many	.	TRBJ1-6	TRBV7-8	TGTGCCAGCACCCGCGGGCAACATTCACCCCTCCACTTT	CASTRGQHSPLHF
few	.	TRBJ2-3	TRBV5-4	TGTGCCAGCAGCTTGGCCCGGGGGCAGATCACAGATACGCAGTATTTT	CASSLARGQITDTQYF
.	.	TRBJ1-5	TRBV6-1	TGTGCCAGCAGAGAGTACCTAGGGGATCAGCCCCAGCATTTT	CASREYLGDQPQHF
many	.	TRBJ2-5	TRBV7-2	TGTGCCAGCAAGCTATCCGGGACCCTAAACCAAGAGACCCAGTACTTC	CASKLSGTLNQETQYF
many	.	TRBJ2-1	TRBV6-2/TRBV6-3	TGTGCCAGCAGTTCCCCGGGGCTCGGGGCCGATGAGCAGTTCTTC	CASSSPGLGADEQFF
.	.	TRBJ1-6	TRBV5-6	TGTGCCAGCAGCCGCACGGGGGTAAAGAATTCACCCCTCCACTTT	CASSRTGVKNSPLHF
.	.	TRBJ2-7	TRBV20-1	TGCAGTGCTAGAGATCAGGGAGTCCGCTACGAGCAGTACTTC	CSARDQGVRYEQYF
many	TRBD1	TRBJ2-5	TRBV24-1	TGTGCCACCAGTGATCCCAGGGGGCGCGGAGAGACCCAGTACTTC	CATSDPRGRGETQYF
.	.	TRBJ2-3	TRBV7-9	TGTGCCACCCATTGGAGGGGTAGTACAGATACGCAGTATTTT	CATHWRGSTDTQYF
many	TRBD1	TRBJ2-7	TRBV5-1	TGCGCCAGCAGCGGGGGGACAGGGAGCGCCTACGAGCAGTACTTC	CASSGGTGSAYEQYF
few	TRBD2	TRBJ2-3	TRBV12-3/TRBV12-4	TGTGCCAGCAGTACGGGCCGGGGGGAAGCAGATACGCAGTATTTT	CASSTGRGEADTQYF